A selection of T cell receptor beta chains follows, all from one sample in a study of identical twins. Each CDR3 protein gets one entry after TCRdb re-called the 5' RACE reads with MiXCR. The sample has about 720,000 distinct CDR3 sequences; roughly 18% are singletons. The data were also submitted as part of a second study, on T cells expressing NK-cell markers.

Input material: PBMCs. The receptors stem from a young woman in good health. The CDR3 runs from the conserved cysteine through the conserved F or W. A D gene is named only where the DNA matches it firmly. Some rows have no size entry. The others give once, few or many, or a class for an expanded clone.

clone size | J gene | D gene | V gene | CDR3 protein | CDR3 DNA
NA | TRBJ2-2 | TRBD2 | TRBV7-2 | CASSHGLAANTGELFF | TGTGCCAGCAGCCACGGACTAGCGGCTAACACCGGGGAGCTGTTTTTT
few | TRBJ1-5 | TRBD1 | TRBV30 | CASGQGQYQPQHF | TGTGCCTCGGGACAGGGGCAATATCAGCCCCAGCATTTT
few | TRBJ1-6 | NA | TRBV9 | CASSVGRVNSPLHF | TGTGCCAGCAGCGTTGGCAGGGTCAATTCACCCCTCCACTTT
few | TRBJ2-3 | NA | TRBV20-1 | CSAARDFDTDTQYF | TGCAGTGCTGCCCGGGACTTTGACACAGATACGCAGTATTTT
NA | TRBJ1-4 | NA | TRBV12-3/TRBV12-4 | CASSPDSGDEKLFF | TGTGCCAGCAGTCCGGACAGCGGTGATGAAAAACTGTTTTTT
few | TRBJ1-5 | TRBD1 | TRBV12-5 | CASGPDGQVYQPQHF | TGTGCTAGTGGTCCTGACGGACAGGTCTATCAGCCCCAGCATTTT
many | TRBJ1-6 | NA | TRBV12-3/TRBV12-4 | CASATVNNSPLHF | TGTGCCAGCGCGACAGTGAATAATTCACCCCTCCACTTT
NA | TRBJ1-2 | NA | TRBV7-8 | CASSSREAPNYGYTF | TGTGCCAGCAGCTCCCGGGAAGCCCCTAACTATGGCTACACCTTC
few | TRBJ2-7 | TRBD2 | TRBV7-2 | CASSQGGAGGREQYF | TGTGCCAGCAGTCAGGGGGGAGCGGGAGGGCGGGAGCAGTACTTC
few | TRBJ2-2 | NA | TRBV20-1 | CSASTTRGSTGELFF | TGCAGTGCCAGTACTACCCGGGGGTCTACCGGGGAGCTGTTTTTT
few | TRBJ1-1 | NA | TRBV9 | CASSDGPTSEAFF | TGTGCCAGCAGCGATGGGCCTACTTCTGAAGCTTTCTTT
few | TRBJ2-6 | NA | TRBV4-3 | CASSSNVLSGANVLTF | TGCGCCAGCTCCTCGAATGTTCTCTCTGGGGCCAACGTCCTGACTTTC
few | TRBJ2-7 | TRBD2 | TRBV5-1 | CASSWTGTSGGYYEQYF | TGCGCCAGCAGCTGGACCGGGACTAGCGGGGGGTACTACGAGCAGTACTTC
many | TRBJ1-2 | NA | TRBV12-3/TRBV12-4 | CASTQRRTYGYTF | TGTGCCAGCACCCAGAGGCGGACCTATGGCTACACCTTC
NA | TRBJ2-3 | NA | TRBV20-1 | CSARVASGTDTQYF | TGCAGTGCTAGGGTGGCTAGCGGCACAGATACGCAGTATTTT
NA | TRBJ2-5 | NA | TRBV12-3/TRBV12-4 | CASSPSPGSGEEETQYF | TGTGCCAGCAGTCCGTCCCCAGGTAGCGGCGAAGAAGAGACCCAGTACTTC